This TCR beta chain is drawn from a study of blood T cell repertoires in COVID-19. Study information: The cDNA or gDNA used as material had been derived from T cells, B-cell-depleted T cells, or PBMCs.

In the 2 weeks before study entry, exposed participants met a COVID-19 case, which was PCR-confirmed or clinician-diagnosed. The CDR3 is made up of 15 amino acids. The germline V gene encodes CDR1 LGHDT and CDR2 YNNKEL (reference sequence). V was trimmed by 0 bases and J by 4 bases, leaving 12 bases between them. Profiled with immunoSEQ multiplex PCR; TCRdb holds only in-frame clones, not every one. The profile shows approximately 340,000 clones, 90% to 95% of them singletons. J is TRBJ1-1 and V is TRBV3-1 (or the pseudogene TRBV3-2); the D gene is possibly TRBD1 (5 bases). This TCR was sampled from a woman aged 35 to 49 who had been exposed to COVID-19. Sequencing used PBMCs or T cells enriched from blood (not recorded which). DNA of the CDR3: TGTGCCAGCAGCCAAGAGTACAGGTCGGCCACTGAAGCTTTCTTT. Translation: CASSQEYRSATEAFF.